These T cell receptor beta chains were read from a single sample in a study of T cell responses to AZD1222 COVID-19 vaccine. The method was immunoSEQ multiplex PCR; TCRdb's version includes in-frame clones alone and lacks a portion of them. Among tens of thousands of clones, nearly 90% were seen once, and the ten largest hold roughly 28%. The material sequenced was peripheral blood, taken 28 days after the second AZD1222 dose. The receptors here all came from an adult who received the AZD1222 COVID-19 vaccine. The CDR3 runs from the conserved cysteine through the conserved F or W. D genes are given only for firm matches. Clone size is shown for a subset of rows, as once, few, many or a class of expanded clone.

.	TRBV4-3	.	TRBJ2-2	CASSQERARVTGELFF	TGCGCCAGCAGCCAAGAAAGGGCCAGGGTCACCGGGGAGCTGTTTTTT
TRBD1	TRBV3-1/TRBV3-2	.	TRBJ1-6	CASSPTPGQGITLHF	TGTGCCAGCAGCCCGACACCGGGACAGGGGATCACCCTCCACTTT
TRBD1	TRBV28	.	TRBJ1-5	CASSAGTVLGQPQHF	TGTGCCAGCAGCGCCGGGACAGTGCTGGGACAGCCCCAGCATTTT
.	TRBV7-8	once	TRBJ2-1	CASHGTGWPRWQFF	TGTGCCAGCCACGGGACGGGATGGCCGCGTTGGCAGTTCTTC
.	TRBV19	few	TRBJ1-5	CASSRGDGYQPQHF	TGTGCCAGTAGTCGAGGGGACGGGTATCAGCCCCAGCATTTT
TRBD1	TRBV7-8	.	TRBJ2-7	CACRDRLTYEQYF	TGTGCCTGCCGGGACAGGCTAACCTACGAGCAGTACTTC
TRBD1	TRBV2	.	TRBJ2-7	CARSRRTGGGEQYF	TGTGCCAGATCCCGACGGACAGGGGGCGGCGAGCAGTACTTC
.	TRBV27	.	TRBJ1-4	CASSLLGIGEKLFF	TGTGCCAGCAGTTTACTAGGAATTGGTGAAAAACTGTTTTTT
TRBD2	TRBV6-5	.	TRBJ2-1	CASSYLAGSSYNEQFF	TGTGCCAGCAGTTATCTAGCGGGAAGCTCCTACAATGAGCAGTTCTTC
.	TRBV21-1	.	TRBJ2-1	CASSKTARLSYNEQFF	TGTGCCAGCAGCAAGACAGCCCGGCTCTCCTACAATGAGCAGTTCTTC
TRBD2	TRBV6-5	.	TRBJ2-7	CASSPRGAGVREQYF	TGTGCCAGCAGTCCCCGGGGAGCGGGAGTGCGAGAGCAGTACTTC
.	TRBV5-4	.	TRBJ2-5	CASRAYGAEKTQYF	TGTGCCAGCCGCGCATACGGGGCGGAGAAGACCCAGTACTTC
.	TRBV7-7	few	TRBJ2-5	CASSLSPSGRETQYF	TGTGCCAGCAGCTTATCCCCTAGTGGCAGAGAGACCCAGTACTTC
TRBD2	TRBV7-2	.	TRBJ2-1	CASSYDPARAGSYNEQFF	TGTGCCAGCAGCTACGATCCCGCCCGAGCGGGAAGCTACAATGAGCAGTTCTTC
TRBD1	TRBV27	.	TRBJ1-1	CATSVRGIMNTEAFF	TGTGCCACTTCGGTCAGGGGGATAATGAACACTGAAGCTTTCTTT
.	TRBV19	.	TRBJ1-5	CASSIRTQGGNQPQHF	TGTGCCAGTAGTATCCGGACCCAGGGCGGCAATCAGCCCCAGCATTTT
.	TRBV15	.	TRBJ1-5	CATTLTGIDNQPQHF	TGTGCCACCACCCTAACAGGGATTGACAATCAGCCCCAGCATTTT
.	TRBV20-1	.	TRBJ2-7	CSAGSYEQYF	TGCAGTGCTGGTAGCTACGAGCAGTACTTC
TRBD1	TRBV25-1	.	TRBJ2-5	CASSESMFRQGKETQYF	TGTGCCAGCAGTGAAAGCATGTTTCGACAGGGGAAAGAGACCCAGTACTTC
TRBD1	TRBV12-3/TRBV12-4	.	TRBJ1-1	CASSSTGGSGAFF	TGTGCCAGCAGTAGCACAGGGGGCAGTGGAGCTTTCTTT
.	TRBV6-2/TRBV6-3	few	TRBJ1-4	CASSYETTNEKLFF	TGTGCCAGCAGTTATGAGACAACTAATGAAAAACTGTTTTTT
.	TRBV6-2/TRBV6-3	.	TRBJ1-1	CASSFNSRNMNTEAFF	TGTGCCAGCAGTTTTAACAGCCGTAACATGAACACTGAAGCTTTCTTT
.	TRBV9	.	TRBJ2-7	CASSVGGGVYEQYF	TGTGCCAGCAGCGTCGGGGGTGGGGTCTACGAGCAGTACTTC